Described below is a single T cell receptor (beta chain) sequence and its context. The antigen remains unidentified. This CDR3 is built from 14 residues. V was pared by 4 bases and J by 0 bases, with 11 bases between. In germline, CDR1 is DFQATT, CDR2 SNEGSKA (reference sequence). The data are from a study of post-analysis software for immune sequencing data. Carried by the TCR beta cDNA libraries were unique molecular identifiers. The yield from around 1 to 10 million T cells was roughly 500,000 cDNA molecules in total. TCRdb ran MiXCR on the PCR reads and lists one entry per CDR3 protein. The sample shows about 540,000 distinct CDR3 sequences, around 31% of them seen only once. Notes on the study in general: Samples prepared in the same batch strongly co-clustered by F measure. A few TRBV segments, TRBV5-6, TRBV5-1 and TRBV20-1 among them, were found more frequent in patients than controls.

Source material: blood. This receptor was identified in a girl younger than 18 with multiple sclerosis. The chain has TRBV20-1 and TRBJ2-3; D call uncertain. The CDR3 sequence: CSANIGSSTDTQYF. As DNA, the CDR3 is TGCAGTGCTAATATAGGGTCTAGCACAGATACGCAGTATTTT.